One sample yielded the 16 T cell receptor beta chains listed below, sequenced in a study of blood T cell repertoires in COVID-19. Profiling relied on immunoSEQ multiplex PCR, and the TCRdb table lists in-frame clones only, not all of them. The repertoire holds a few hundred thousand clones, with 75% to 85% as singletons. What was sequenced was peripheral blood. These TCRs come from a woman aged 30 to 39 with COVID-19, enrolled during active disease.

V usage is TRBV5-1 and J usage is TRBJ2-1; TRBD2 aligns across 10 bases. V lost 4 bases and J lost 7; bases outside the gene matches: 11. The CDR3 is 16 residues long. The germline V gene encodes CDR1 SGHRS and CDR2 YFSETQ. CDR3 sequence (DNA): TGCGCCAGCAGCCCCCCCCTAGCGGGAGTTGGGAATGAGCAGTTCTTC. It encodes CASSPPLAGVGNEQFF.

This clone has only one observation. The same CDR3 also results from other DNA sequences found in this sample. The chain couples TRBV9 to TRBJ2-7; 11 bases line up with TRBD1. Germline trimming cut 2 bases from V and 0 bases from J; bases unmatched to any gene: 1. The CDR3 loop spans 15 amino acids. Germline V gene sequence: CDR1 SGDLS, CDR2 YYNGEE. The CDR3 DNA reads as TGTGCCAGCAGCGTGGGGACAGGGGGCTCCTACGAGCAGTACTTC. This codes for CASSVGTGGSYEQYF.

CDR3 residues: CASSLGQYEQYF. Written as DNA, the CDR3 is TGCGCCAGCAGCTTGGGACAGTACGAGCAGTACTTC. The V gene is TRBV5-1, the J gene TRBJ2-7; perhaps TRBD1 as D (5 bases). This CDR3 has 12 residues. V was cut by 0 bases and J by 4 bases, with 5 bases left in between. CDR1 SGHRS and CDR2 YFSETQ come from the germline V gene.

The CDR3 coding sequence is TGTGCCAGTAGGCTCCCCGGGACAGGGTATGGCTACACCTTC. This gives the protein CASRLPGTGYGYTF. The chain has TRBV19 and TRBJ1-2, with 9 positions matching TRBD1. Germline-derived CDR1 and CDR2 are LNHDA and SQIVND (reference sequence). J gave up 5 bases and V 6 bases, and 7 bases lay outside the gene matches. The CDR3 sequence is 14 residues long.

The chain couples TRBV10-3 to TRBJ2-1; TRBD2 agrees at 10 bases. The CDR3 is 15 amino acids. V trimming: 3 bases; J trimming: 7 bases; junction bases outside the gene matches: 6. The germline gives CDR1 ENHRY, CDR2 SYGVKD. CDR3 loop: CAISDSSGRLNEQFF. Written as DNA, the CDR3 is TGTGCCATCAGTGACTCTAGCGGGAGACTTAATGAGCAGTTCTTC.

This clone is a singleton in its sample. The V gene is TRBV30, the J gene TRBJ1-2; the D gene is possibly TRBD1 (6 bases). Trimming stripped 3 bases from V and 8 bases from J, with 19 bases between. The CDR3 sequence is 14 residues long. The germline CDR1 and CDR2 sequences are GTSNPN and SVGIG (reference sequence). This chain's CDR3 is CAWSDEGGRRGYTF. The CDR3 coding sequence is TGTGCCTGGAGCGACGAGGGGGGGCGTCGCGGCTACACCTTC.

The chain combines TRBV6-5 with TRBJ1-4; no firm D call. V was cut by 4 bases and J by 8 bases, with 17 bases left in between. The CDR3 is 15 amino acids. Per the germline V gene, CDR1 is MNHEY and CDR2 is SVGAGI. For the CDR3, the DNA is TGTGCCAGCAGTTCTACCGCATCGCCTCTCGAAAAACTGTTTTTT. This gives the protein CASSSTASPLEKLFF.

This chain connects TRBV2 to TRBJ2-2; D not certain. Trimming took 7 bases from V and 1 from J, leaving 13 bases between them. This CDR3 comprises 15 residues. Germline V gene lookup returns CDR1 SNHLY and CDR2 FYNNEI. The CDR3 coding sequence is TGTGCCAGCACTCCCCAAACAGAGAACACCGGGGAGCTGTTTTTT. Encoded protein: CASTPQTENTGELFF.

This clone was recorded once. V is TRBV6-4 and J is TRBJ1-6; 7 nucleotides align to TRBD1. After removal of 5 bases from V and 6 bases from J, the junction contained 10 bases not matched to a gene. In germline, CDR1 is MRHNA, CDR2 SNTAGT. There are 16 residues in the CDR3. Here the CDR3 reads CASSPLPGQLNSPLHF. The CDR3 region has the DNA TGTGCCAGCAGTCCCCTACCGGGACAGCTTAATTCACCCCTCCACTTT.

The chain recombines TRBV7-2 with TRBJ2-1, with 12 bases aligning to TRBD2. The CDR3 runs 16 residues. Germline V CDR1 and CDR2: SGHTA, FQGNSA. V gave up 5 bases and J gave up 4 bases; unmatched junction bases: 6. DNA of the CDR3: TGTGCCAGCAGCGCCAGACTAGCGGGAGCTTACAATGAGCAGTTCTTC. Protein: CASSARLAGAYNEQFF.

This clone has just a few counts. The rearrangement joins TRBV7-6 to TRBJ1-2, with D tentatively TRBD1 (5 bases). The CDR3 loop spans 14 amino acids. CDR1 is SGHVS, CDR2 FNYEAQ, per germline. V shed 4 bases and J shed 6 bases, with 15 bases lying between them. DNA for the CDR3: TGTGCCAGCAGCTCCTGGACACTCCCCAATGGCTACACCTTC. It translates to CASSSWTLPNGYTF.

The chain has TRBV21-1 and TRBJ1-1; the DNA was not used to check the table's D call, TRBD1. TRBV21-1 is classified as a pseudogene. The CDR3 consists of 18 residues. Written as DNA, the CDR3 is TGTGCCAGCAGCAAAAACATAAGGACAGGGGAGGTGCTCACTGAAGCTTTCTTT. Translation gives CASSKNIRTGEVLTEAFF.

The chain joins TRBV3-1 (or the pseudogene TRBV3-2) to TRBJ2-3; 12 bases line up with TRBD2. V shed 2 bases, J shed 4 bases, and the junction held 13 bases outside the gene matches. Germline CDR1 is LGHDT and CDR2 is YNNKEL (reference sequence). This CDR3 region has 19 residues. The CDR3 DNA reads TGTGCCAGCAGCCAAATAATACCCGGACTAGCGGGATACGCAGATACGCAGTATTTT. Protein: CASSQIIPGLAGYADTQYF.

The sample holds one count of this clone. This rearrangement joins TRBV7-9 to TRBJ1-2; 7 bases are a match to TRBD1. The junction had 8 bases not matched to a gene; V was cut back by 3 bases and J by 4 bases. Germline values: CDR1 SEHNR, CDR2 FQNEAQ (reference sequence). The CDR3 sequence is 15 residues long. The CDR3 is CASSLGAGQSYGYTF. CDR3 in DNA: TGTGCCAGCAGCTTGGGGGCGGGACAGAGCTATGGCTACACCTTC. The variable domain in full, completed from reference TRBV7-9 and TRBJ1-2, reads DTGVSQNPRHKITKRGQNVTFRCDPISEHNRLYWYRQTLGQGPEFLTYFQNEAQLEKSRLLSDRFSAERPKGSFSTLEIQRTEQGDSAMYLCASSLGAGQSYGYTFGSGTRLTVV.

The genes are TRBV25-1 and TRBJ1-1, with D possibly TRBD1 on 5 matching bases. CDR3 size: 13 residues. The germline CDR1 and CDR2 sequences are MGHDK and SYGVNS. V lost 11 bases and J 0 bases, leaving 13 bases between the germline ends. CDR3 region: CAHSQGMNTEAFF. CDR3 DNA sequence: TGTGCCCACAGCCAGGGTATGAACACTGAAGCTTTCTTT.

V and J are TRBV20-1 and TRBJ2-1; D unresolved. Looked up from germline, CDR1 is DFQATT and CDR2 is SNEGSKA (reference sequence). Trimming shortened V by 1 base and J by 9 bases, and 7 bases separated the two germline ends. This CDR3 contains 11 residues. The CDR3 bases are TGCAGTGCTAGAGTAGTAGCTGAGCAGTTCTTC. It specifies CSARVVAEQFF.